The rows below give T cell receptor beta chains drawn from one sample of a study of shared clonotypes between healthy human individuals. Profiling relied on immunoSEQ multiplex PCR, and the TCRdb table lists in-frame clones only, not all of them. Among millions of clones listed, approximately 94% were seen once. Specimen: naive CD8+ T cells sorted from blood. These receptors were collected from a man between 18 and 35 years old in good health. The CDR3 runs from the conserved cysteine through the conserved F or W. The D gene is left open where the match is weak. Rows may omit the clone size; those that give it use once, few, many or a size class.

D | size | J | V | DNA | CDR3
TRBD1 | - | TRBJ2-2 | TRBV7-8 | TGTGCCAGCAGGGAAGGGACAGGGGCCGCCGGGGAGCTGTTTTTT | CASREGTGAAGELFF
- | - | TRBJ2-3 | TRBV13 | TGTGCCAGCAGCTTAGGGCCAGATACGCAGTATTTT | CASSLGPDTQYF
- | - | TRBJ2-3 | TRBV21-1 | TGTGCCAGCAGCAAAGAGTGGGGGGGAAGCACAGATACGCAGTATTTT | CASSKEWGGSTDTQYF
- | - | TRBJ2-7 | TRBV27 | TGTGCCAGCAGTTTCGGACGGGAGCAGTACTTC | CASSFGREQYF
TRBD2 | - | TRBJ2-1 | TRBV4-3 | TGCGCCAGCAGCCAAGATAGTCCTCTAGGTAGCGGGAGTTACAATGAGCAGTTCTTC | CASSQDSPLGSGSYNEQFF
- | - | TRBJ1-6 | TRBV5-1 | TGCGCCAGCAGCTTGGGGGACGTGAATTCACCCCTCCACTTT | CASSLGDVNSPLHF
- | - | TRBJ1-1 | TRBV6-4 | TGTGCCAGCAAAAGAGGAGGGTCTCGAACTGAAGCTTTCTTT | CASKRGGSRTEAFF
- | few | TRBJ2-7 | TRBV4-1 | TGCGCCAGCAGCCAAGGCAGGATGTACGAGCAGTACTTC | CASSQGRMYEQYF
TRBD1 | - | TRBJ1-6 | TRBV5-6 | TGTGCCAGCAGCTTGGTTTCGACAGGGATGTCACCCCTCCACTTT | CASSLVSTGMSPLHF
- | - | TRBJ2-2 | TRBV7-6 | TGTGCCAGCAGCTTAGGGCGGGAGCTGTTTTTT | CASSLGRELFF
TRBD2 | - | TRBJ2-3 | TRBV27 | TGTGCCAGCAGGGTCCGACTAGCGGACACAGATACGCAGTATTTT | CASRVRLADTDTQYF
TRBD1 | - | TRBJ2-1 | TRBV6-1 | TGTGCCAGCACCACAGGGGGCTCCTACAATGAGCAGTTCTTC | CASTTGGSYNEQFF
- | - | TRBJ1-1 | TRBV10-1 | TGCGCCAGCAGTCAGGGTCTGAACACTGAAGCTTTCTTT | CASSQGLNTEAFF
- | - | TRBJ1-2 | TRBV5-4 | TGTGCCAGCAGCTCTCAGGGGCGCGACGGCTACACCTTC | CASSSQGRDGYTF
- | - | TRBJ2-2 | TRBV27 | TGTGCCAGCAGCCCTAACACCGGGGAGCTGTTTTTT | CASSPNTGELFF
- | - | TRBJ2-5 | TRBV27 | TGTGCCAGCAGTTTTGGGCAGGGAGAGACCCAGTACTTC | CASSFGQGETQYF
- | - | TRBJ2-7 | TRBV27 | TGTGCCAGCAGTTTCGGGGGAGGGGGCTACGAGCAGTACTTC | CASSFGGGGYEQYF
- | - | TRBJ1-3 | TRBV4-1 | TGCGCCAGCAGCCAAGATCTAGGTGTGGCGGGAAACACCATATATTTT | CASSQDLGVAGNTIYF
- | - | TRBJ2-7 | TRBV5-6 | TGTGCCAGCAGCTGGGCCAGCGGAAGCTCCTACGAGCAGTACTTC | CASSWASGSSYEQYF
- | - | TRBJ2-7 | TRBV4-1 | TGCGCCAGCAGCCAAGATGCAGGGAAGGGCGAGCAGTACTTC | CASSQDAGKGEQYF
TRBD1 | - | TRBJ1-2 | TRBV10-3 | TGTGCCATCAAGGGACAGGGGACTACTAACTATGGCTACACCTTC | CAIKGQGTTNYGYTF
TRBD1 | - | TRBJ1-2 | TRBV7-2 | TGTGCCAGCAGCGGGACAGTTACTAACTATGGCTACACCTTC | CASSGTVTNYGYTF
- | - | TRBJ2-3 | TRBV4-1 | TGCGCCAGCAGTCTTTTAAAGGGCGCAGATACGCAGTATTTT | CASSLLKGADTQYF
- | - | TRBJ1-5 | TRBV27 | TGTGCCAGCAGTCCCACAGGGAGTCTCAATCAGCCCCAGCATTTT | CASSPTGSLNQPQHF
- | - | TRBJ2-5 | TRBV27 | TGTGCCAGCAGTTTTGTCAGGGGACAAGAGACCCAGTACTTC | CASSFVRGQETQYF
TRBD1 | - | TRBJ2-5 | TRBV7-8 | TGTGCCAGCAGCTTAGTGTTAGAGGACAGGGGGAAGGAGACCCAGTACTTC | CASSLVLEDRGKETQYF
TRBD1 | - | TRBJ1-4 | TRBV19 | TGTGCCACAGAAAGGGGACAGGGCAATGAAAAACTGTTTTTT | CATERGQGNEKLFF
TRBD1 | - | TRBJ1-6 | TRBV7-9 | TGTGCCAGCAGCTCTATGCAGACCGGGACAGGGGATTCACCCCTCCACTTT | CASSSMQTGTGDSPLHF
- | - | TRBJ2-7 | TRBV12-5 | TGTGCTAGTGCCCAAGGCGGACACCTCTACGAGCAGTACTTC | CASAQGGHLYEQYF
- | once | TRBJ2-2 | TRBV7-3 | TGTGCCAGCAGCCCTACCGGCGGGGAGCTGTTTTTT | CASSPTGGELFF
- | - | TRBJ1-2 | TRBV4-3 | TGCGCCAGCAGCCAAGATGGACACTATGGCTACACCTTC | CASSQDGHYGYTF
- | - | TRBJ2-7 | TRBV7-9 | TGTGCCAGCACCTCACCTAGCATCGCCTACGAGCAGTACTTC | CASTSPSIAYEQYF
TRBD1 | - | TRBJ1-4 | TRBV16 | TGTGCCAGCAGCCTGGGGACAGAAAATGAAAAACTGTTTTTT | CASSLGTENEKLFF
- | - | TRBJ1-1 | TRBV7-9 | TGTGCCAGCAGCTTAAGCCACACTGAAGCTTTCTTT | CASSLSHTEAFF
- | once | TRBJ2-1 | TRBV7-6 | TGTGCCAGCAGCTCGGGACATGAGAACAATGAGCAGTTCTTC | CASSSGHENNEQFF
- | - | TRBJ1-4 | TRBV28 | TGTGCCAGCAGTTTATGGCAGATATCAGACAATGAAAAACTGTTTTTT | CASSLWQISDNEKLFF
TRBD1 | - | TRBJ1-6 | TRBV11-2 | TGTGCCAGCAGTTCGCACAGGGGCGGTTCACCCCTCCACTTT | CASSSHRGGSPLHF
TRBD1 | - | TRBJ2-7 | TRBV28 | TGTGCCAGCAGTTCCCATCGACAGGGCCCAAACGGCCCCCCGATTTGCGAGCAGTACTTC | CASSSHRQGPNGPPICEQYF
- | - | TRBJ1-1 | TRBV5-6 | TGTGCCAGCAGCTCCCACAGGATAGGGTACACTGAAGCTTTCTTT | CASSSHRIGYTEAFF
TRBD1 | - | TRBJ1-2 | TRBV27 | TGTGCCAGCAGAACCCCGGGACAGGGCAACTATGGCTACACCTTC | CASRTPGQGNYGYTF
- | - | TRBJ2-7 | TRBV5-4 | TGTGCCAGCAGCTTGTCCAGCTCCTACGAGCAGTACTTC | CASSLSSSYEQYF
- | - | TRBJ1-6 | TRBV28 | TGTGCCAGCAGTTTACGTAACGGGAATTCACCCCTCCACTTT | CASSLRNGNSPLHF
TRBD2 | - | TRBJ2-1 | TRBV7-9 | TGTGCCAGCAGCTTAGCGAACGGGGGGGTCTACAATGAGCAGTTCTTC | CASSLANGGVYNEQFF
TRBD1 | - | TRBJ2-6 | TRBV7-8 | TGTGCCAGCAGCCCATTCGGACAGGGGAGTTCTGGGGCCAACGTCCTGACTTTC | CASSPFGQGSSGANVLTF
- | - | TRBJ2-3 | TRBV5-1 | TGCGCCAGCAGCTGGCAGGCCAGCACAGATACGCAGTATTTT | CASSWQASTDTQYF
- | - | TRBJ2-1 | TRBV7-9 | TGTGCCAGCAGCTTACAGTACAATGAGCAGTTCTTC | CASSLQYNEQFF
- | - | TRBJ1-5 | TRBV7-9 | TGTGCCAGCAGCTCTAACCTCACAATCAATCAGCCCCAGCATTTT | CASSSNLTINQPQHF
- | - | TRBJ2-7 | TRBV9 | TGTGCCAGCAGCGTAGGGGGTAGCGGCTACGAGCAGTACTTC | CASSVGGSGYEQYF
TRBD1 | - | TRBJ1-1 | TRBV4-1 | TGCGCCAGCAGCTCCCACAGGGGGCCTACTGAAGCTTTCTTT | CASSSHRGPTEAFF
TRBD1 | - | TRBJ2-7 | TRBV5-8 | TGTGCCAGCAGCTTGGCACAGGGGCTCTCCTACGAGCAGTACTTC | CASSLAQGLSYEQYF
TRBD2 | - | TRBJ2-3 | TRBV11-2 | TGTGCCAGCAGCTTAGCCCCAGTTCCGGGACTAGCAGCAGATACGCAGTATTTT | CASSLAPVPGLAADTQYF
TRBD1 | - | TRBJ2-7 | TRBV9 | TGTGCCAGCAGCGTAGGAGACAGGGACTACGAGCAGTACTTC | CASSVGDRDYEQYF
- | - | TRBJ1-4 | TRBV28 | TGTGCCAGCAGTACCTATTTGGGAACTAATGAAAAACTGTTTTTT | CASSTYLGTNEKLFF
TRBD1 | once | TRBJ2-2 | TRBV13 | TGTGCCAGCAGCCTGGGACAGGGGTTCACCGGGGAGCTGTTTTTT | CASSLGQGFTGELFF
- | - | TRBJ2-7 | TRBV12-2 | TGTGCAAGTCGCTTCGTTGTGGAGACTAGCGAGGACGAGCAGTACTTC | CASRFVVETSEDEQYF
- | - | TRBJ2-2 | TRBV19 | TGTGCCAGTAGTATTTTCGGGGGTACCGGGGAGCTGTTTTTT | CASSIFGGTGELFF
- | - | TRBJ2-3 | TRBV7-9 | TGTGCCAGCAGCCCAATGGGGGTCACAGATACGCAGTATTTT | CASSPMGVTDTQYF
TRBD1 | - | TRBJ2-7 | TRBV30 | TGTGCCTGGAGTGTGGGACAGTTGGCTTACGAGCAGTACTTC | CAWSVGQLAYEQYF
- | - | TRBJ2-7 | TRBV11-2 | TGTGCCAGCAGTATAAGCGGGCCAGCCTACGAGCAGTACTTC | CASSISGPAYEQYF